The 22 T cell receptor beta chains below come from one sample, sequenced in a study of blood T cells in healthy people across ages. Then a second PCR, running about 6 to 11 cycles, was carried out with a sample-barcoded 5' primer and a J-beta primer mix. TCRdb re-called the 5' RACE reads through MiXCR, storing one row per CDR3 protein. Here the sample spans fewer than 750,000 distinct CDR3 sequences, 40% to 55% being singletons. The source material was blood. Receptors were obtained from a man older than 75 in good health.

This clonotype was recorded only once. The chain couples TRBV29-1 to TRBJ1-1; D perhaps matches TRBD1 (5 bases). V dropped 6 bases and J dropped 0 bases, with 14 bases sitting between them. The germline CDR1 and CDR2 sequences are SQVTM and ANQGSEA. The CDR3 contains 14 residues. CDR3 nucleotide sequence: TGCAGCGTCGCCAAGACAGTCATGAACACTGAAGCTTTCTTT. This codes for CSVAKTVMNTEAFF.

This clonotype was counted at least ten times. The rearrangement uses TRBV6-5 and TRBJ2-7; TRBD1 or TRBD2 may be the D gene (6 bases each). V was clipped by 0 bases and J by 4 bases, with 10 bases between them. Germline values: CDR1 MNHEY, CDR2 SVGAGI. The CDR3 extends over 14 amino acids. CDR3 region: CASSYSQGRYEQYF. CDR3 DNA sequence: TGTGCCAGCAGTTACTCGCAGGGGAGGTACGAGCAGTACTTC.

This clonotype is a singleton in its sample. A read error may explain this, as a much larger clone is one base away. This chain links TRBV9 with TRBJ2-1, with unresolved D. This CDR3 spans 15 amino acids. Per the germline V gene, CDR1 is SGDLS and CDR2 is YYNGEE. With 0 bases removed from V and 6 bases from J, the gap between germline ends came to 13 bases. The CDR3 loop reads CASSVGAGTGNEQFF. The CDR3 nucleotides read TGTGCCAGCAGCGTAGGAGCCGGTACCGGCAATGAGCAGTTCTTC. Filled out from reference TRBV9 and TRBJ2-1, the complete variable domain reads DSGVTQTPKHLITATGQRVTLRCSPRSGDLSVYWYQQSLDQGLQFLIQYYNGEERAKGNILERFSAQQFPDLHSELNLSSLELGDSALYFCASSVGAGTGNEQFFGPGTRLTVL.

This rearrangement joins TRBV3-1 to TRBJ2-3; D uncertain. V gave up 0 bases and J gave up 2 bases, with 18 bases separating them. Per the germline V gene, CDR1 is LGHDT and CDR2 is YNNKEL (reference sequence). The CDR3 is made up of 18 amino acids. The CDR3 coding sequence is TGTGCCAGCAGCCAAGATCTAATCGGCGTAGGTAACACAGATACGCAGTATTTT. This codes for CASSQDLIGVGNTDTQYF.

This chain uses TRBV20-1 with TRBJ2-5; 9 nucleotides line up with TRBD1. This CDR3 spans 14 amino acids. The germline CDR1 and CDR2 sequences are DFQATT and SNEGSKA (reference sequence). Trimming took 5 bases from V and 4 from J; bases not matched to a gene: 8. As DNA, the CDR3 is TGCAGTGCTCTGCCCGGACAGGGGACAGAGACCCAGTACTTC. Amino acids: CSALPGQGTETQYF.

This rearrangement joins TRBV12-3 or TRBV12-4 to TRBJ2-3; 7 nucleotides align to TRBD2. This CDR3 is built from 16 residues. The V segment lost 7 bases and the J segment 0 bases; nucleotides outside the gene matches: 10. The CDR3 spells CASINRRGNSTDTQYF. The CDR3 DNA reads as TGTGCCAGCATCAATCGGCGGGGGAACAGCACAGATACGCAGTATTTT.

This chain connects TRBV9 to TRBJ2-5; D may match TRBD1 or TRBD2 (6 bases each). CDR3 size: 16 residues. V was clipped by 0 bases and J by 2 bases, with 14 bases between them. Germline lookup yields CDR1 SGDLS and CDR2 YYNGEE. The DNA for the CDR3 is TGTGCCAGCAGCGTAGTAGCACAGGGAGGACAAGAGACCCAGTACTTC. It codes for CASSVVAQGGQETQYF.

This clonotype was found a few times. This rearrangement joins TRBV5-1 to TRBJ2-5; 8 bases fit TRBD2. This CDR3 contains 15 residues. With V trimmed by 4 bases and J by 0 bases, 5 bases remained unmatched. Looked up from germline, CDR1 is SGHRS and CDR2 is YFSETQ. The CDR3 DNA follows: TGCGCCAGCAGCAACTCGGGGGGGTACCAAGAGACCCAGTACTTC. Its translation is CASSNSGGYQETQYF.

This clonotype was seen ten or more times. The CDR3 spells CASSSRGTVPYEQYF. DNA of the CDR3: TGTGCCAGCAGCTCCCGCGGGACAGTCCCCTACGAGCAGTACTTC. The V call is TRBV7-9, the J call TRBJ2-7; perhaps TRBD1 as D (7 bases). Germline V lookup: CDR1 SEHNR, CDR2 FQNEAQ (reference sequence). The CDR3 totals 15 residues. Trimming removed 4 bases from V and 2 bases from J, with 15 bases in between. Together with reference TRBV7-9 and TRBJ2-7, the CDR3 gives the full variable domain: DTGVSQNPRHKITKRGQNVTFRCDPISEHNRLYWYRQTLGQGPEFLTYFQNEAQLEKSRLLSDRFSAERPKGSFSTLEIQRTEQGDSAMYLCASSSRGTVPYEQYFGPGTRLTVT.

This clonotype was counted once. V usage is TRBV5-1 and J usage is TRBJ1-6; D gene unclear. Germline V lookup: CDR1 SGHRS, CDR2 YFSETQ. This CDR3 has 12 amino acids. V was cut by 4 bases and J by 7 bases, with 6 bases left in between. CDR3 region: CASSAGNSPLHF. Written as DNA, the CDR3 is TGCGCCAGCAGCGCGGGGAATTCACCCCTCCACTTT. The whole variable domain, filled in from reference TRBV5-1 and TRBJ1-6, reads KAGVTQTPRYLIKTRGQQVTLSCSPISGHRSVSWYQQTPGQGLQFLFEYFSETQRNKGNFPGRFSGRQFSNSRSEMNVSTLELGDSALYLCASSAGNSPLHFGNGTRLTVT.

This chain connects TRBV7-2 to TRBJ2-4; no clear D gene. Looked up from germline, CDR1 is SGHTA and CDR2 is FQGNSA. The CDR3 length is 18 residues. V was clipped by 5 bases and J by 0 bases, with 20 bases between them. CDR3 protein: CASSLTAGHELAKNIQYF. Here the CDR3 DNA reads TGTGCCAGCAGCCTGACGGCCGGGCACGAATTAGCCAAAAACATTCAGTACTTC.

The sample holds a few counts of this clonotype. The genes are TRBV6-6 and TRBJ2-7, with 11 bases matching TRBD2. V dropped 4 bases and J dropped 0; count of bases not matched to a gene: 5. The CDR3 is made up of 16 amino acids. Looked up from germline, CDR1 is MNHNY and CDR2 is SVGAGI (reference sequence). In DNA, the CDR3 is TGTGCCAGCAGTTCCGCGACTAGCGGGGACTCCTACGAGCAGTACTTC. Translating it yields CASSSATSGDSYEQYF.

This chain joins TRBV20-1 and TRBJ2-7; 8 bases are shared with TRBD2. The V gene's germline CDR1 is DFQATT and CDR2 SNEGSKA (reference sequence). This CDR3 comprises 15 residues. The trim removed 1 base at V and 5 bases at J, leaving 10 bases unmatched. The CDR3 loop is CSARVVGAGAHEQYF. The CDR3 region has the DNA TGCAGTGCTAGAGTAGTAGGAGCGGGAGCGCACGAGCAGTACTTC.

The gene calls are TRBV7-2 and TRBJ1-2; D gene ambiguous. With 5 bases removed from V and 13 bases from J, the gap between germline ends came to 26 bases. Per the germline V gene, CDR1 is SGHTA and CDR2 is FQGNSA. The CDR3 has 15 residues. CDR3 nucleotide sequence: TGTGCCAGCAGCCCCGGGAGACATGAGGTTGAGGTCTTCACCTTC. This translates into CASSPGRHEVEVFTF.

V is TRBV27 and J is TRBJ1-6; 7 bases are a match to TRBD1. The CDR3 covers 15 residues. Germline CDR1 MNHEY, CDR2 SMNVEV (reference sequence). With 3 bases clipped from V and 11 bases from J, the junction kept 10 bases outside the gene matches. The CDR3, as DNA: TGTGCCAGCAGTTTGGGGGGGGCAGGGGGTCCACCCCTCCACTTT. It is translated as CASSLGGAGGPPLHF.

This clonotype was recorded a few times. CDR3 sequence (DNA): TGTGCCAGCAGCTTAGCGCAAAACATTCAGTACTTC. Translated: CASSLAQNIQYF. This sequence joins TRBV7-9 and TRBJ2-4; D remains ambiguous. The germline gives CDR1 SEHNR, CDR2 FQNEAQ (reference sequence). V gave up 0 bases and J gave up 5 bases, with 2 bases separating them. The CDR3 loop spans 12 amino acids. Filled out from reference TRBV7-9 and TRBJ2-4, the complete variable domain reads DTGVSQNPRHKITKRGQNVTFRCDPISEHNRLYWYRQTLGQGPEFLTYFQNEAQLEKSRLLSDRFSAERPKGSFSTLEIQRTEQGDSAMYLCASSLAQNIQYFGAGTRLSVL.

J is TRBJ2-4 and V is TRBV20-1, with D perhaps assigned TRBD1 or TRBD2 (6 bases each). Matching the DNA end better, TRBJ2-7 makes the J call doubtful. The CDR3 totals 14 residues. Germline V gene sequence: CDR1 DFQATT, CDR2 SNEGSKA (reference sequence). The CDR3: CSARNRGPGFEQYF. The CDR3 nucleotides are TGCAGTGCTAGAAATCGGGGGCCGGGGTTCGAGCAGTACTTC.

About this clonotype itself: Its ends do not fully match the called genes, so a read error is possible. The V gene is TRBV12-3 or TRBV12-4, the J gene TRBJ2-1; 8 bases match TRBD1. This CDR3 has 11 residues. CDR3 nucleotide sequence: TGTGCCAGCACTTTAGGACAGGGCGAGTTCTTC. This translates into CASTLGQGEFF.

A few counts support this clonotype. The chain has TRBV20-1 and TRBJ1-5; TRBD1 matches at 7 bases. CDR1 is DFQATT, CDR2 SNEGSKA, per germline (reference sequence). The CDR3 is 14 amino acids. V was clipped by 5 bases and J by 3 bases; unmatched bases: 7. The DNA for the CDR3 is TGCAGTGCTGACGACAGGGAAACCAATCAGCCCCAGCATTTT. Encoded protein: CSADDRETNQPQHF.

This chain uses TRBV20-1 with TRBJ2-5; TRBD2 aligns across 12 bases. The germline CDR1 and CDR2 sequences are DFQATT and SNEGSKA (reference sequence). Trimming removed 1 base from V and 1 base from J; junction bases left unmatched: 10. There are 18 residues in the CDR3. The CDR3 DNA follows: TGCAGTGCTAGAGGGCTAGCGGGAGGGGTCGGTATCCAAGAGACCCAGTACTTC. Translation gives CSARGLAGGVGIQETQYF.

This clonotype has just a few counts. In DNA, the CDR3 is TGCAGTGCTAGTTCAGGACACACTGAAGCTTTCTTT. Translating gives CSASSGHTEAFF. This chain joins TRBV20-1 and TRBJ1-1; D remains unclear. The germline V gene encodes CDR1 DFQATT and CDR2 SNEGSKA (reference sequence). The CDR3 runs 12 residues. Trimming cost V 3 bases and J 3 bases, with 8 bases left between them.

The V and J genes are TRBV7-9 and TRBJ2-1, with 9 bases aligning to TRBD1. Unmatched junction bases numbered 8, after V lost 5 bases and J lost 9 bases. Germline CDR1 SEHNR, CDR2 FQNEAQ (reference sequence). The CDR3 is 14 residues long. The CDR3 DNA follows: TGTGCCAGCAGCGGCCTAAGACAGGGGGGTGAGCAGTTCTTC. Translation gives CASSGLRQGGEQFF.